Presented here are 31 T cell receptor beta chains from one specimen sequenced in a study of PD-1 blockade in classical Hodgkin lymphoma. Described time point: cycle 4 day 1 (C4D1), after more than 5 weeks of nivolumab. Relapse was seen in all patients after autologous stem cell transplantation, and brentuximab vedotin exposure was variable. Thawed PBMCs underwent magnetic negative selection to yield purified CD4+ T cells. Sequenced by immunoSEQ multiplex PCR; TCRdb stores in-frame clones only, minus some. The table records approximately 31,000 clones, roughly 80% of them present only once. The sequenced sample was CD4+ T cells from blood, obtained before the fourth cycle of nivolumab. The receptors here all came from a human donor with classical Hodgkin lymphoma.

The chain recombines TRBV7-9 with TRBJ1-5, with D possibly matching TRBD1 (5 bases). V was cut by 4 bases and J by 4 bases, with 20 bases left in between. Germline-derived CDR1 and CDR2 are SEHNR and FQNEAQ (reference sequence). This CDR3 is built from 17 residues. This CDR3 reads CASSSTAIPRKNQPQHF. As DNA, the CDR3 is TGTGCCAGCAGCTCGACAGCTATCCCCCGTAAGAATCAGCCCCAGCATTTT.

The chain uses TRBV28 and TRBJ2-5; D possibly corresponds to TRBD1 (6 bases). Germline lookup yields CDR1 MDHEN and CDR2 SYDVKM. V was pared by 2 bases and J by 6 bases, with 16 bases between. The CDR3 runs to 15 residues. The CDR3 DNA reads as TGTGCCAGCAGTTTACCGAACAGGGACATGCAGACCCAGTACTTC. Protein product: CASSLPNRDMQTQYF. Combining the CDR3 with reference TRBV28 and TRBJ2-5 gives the whole variable domain DVKVTQSSRYLVKRTGEKVFLECVQDMDHENMFWYRQDPGLGLRLIYFSYDVKMKEKGDIPEGYSVSREKKERFSLILESASTNQTSMYLCASSLPNRDMQTQYFGPGTRLLVL.

This clone showed up just a few times. The chain combines TRBV7-9 with TRBJ1-2; 10 bases fit TRBD1. J lost 7 bases, V lost 5 bases, and 7 bases had no gene match. CDR1 is SEHNR and CDR2 is FQNEAQ in the germline V gene (reference sequence). CDR3 length: 14 amino acids. For the CDR3, the DNA is TGTGCCAGCAGCGACGACAGGGGGCGCGGTGGCTACACCTTC. This sequence encodes CASSDDRGRGGYTF.

In this sample, this clone turned up once. The chain employs TRBV6-5 and TRBJ1-1; D not certain. Germline V gene data show CDR1 as MNHEY and CDR2 as SVGAGI. V lost 6 bases and J lost 6, with 8 bases in between. This CDR3 is built from 11 residues. CDR3 sequence reads: CASSALSEAFF. CDR3 DNA sequence: TGTGCCAGCAGCGCCCTCTCTGAAGCTTTCTTT.

The V call is TRBV10-2, the J call TRBJ2-3; TRBD2 matches at 12 bases. The CDR3 is 16 amino acids. The ends lost 6 bases at V and 6 bases at J; junction bases unmatched: 10. Germline values: CDR1 WSHSY, CDR2 SAAADI. The CDR3 DNA is TGCGCCAGCAGCTCCACCCTAGCGGGGGGGCCCGATACGCAGTATTTT. Translated, it gives CASSSTLAGGPDTQYF.

The chain links TRBV7-9 to TRBJ2-7; 10 bases align to TRBD1. Germline V CDR1 and CDR2: SEHNR, FQNEAQ (reference sequence). V lost 5 bases and J lost 3; bases outside the gene matches: 7. This CDR3 region has 15 residues. The CDR3 here is CASSGGQGFVYEQYF. The DNA of the CDR3 is TGTGCCAGCAGCGGGGGACAGGGGTTCGTCTACGAGCAGTACTTC.

The chain employs TRBV9 and TRBJ1-4; TRBD1 is a possible D gene (6 bases). Germline V gene data show CDR1 as SGDLS and CDR2 as YYNGEE. This CDR3 comprises 15 residues. V lost 6 bases to trimming and J lost 5 bases, with 17 bases between them. As DNA, the CDR3 is TGTGCCAGCACCCCTGCAGGGGCAGCAAATGAAAAACTGTTTTTT. It specifies CASTPAGAANEKLFF. The complete variable domain, with remaining parts taken from reference TRBV9 and TRBJ1-4, reads DSGVTQTPKHLITATGQRVTLRCSPRSGDLSVYWYQQSLDQGLQFLIQYYNGEERAKGNILERFSAQQFPDLHSELNLSSLELGDSALYFCASTPAGAANEKLFFGSGTQLSVL.

The CDR3 coding sequence is TGTGCCAGCCGCTACGCGTTGAGCTCCTACAATGAGCAGTTCTTC. Translation: CASRYALSSYNEQFF. The rearrangement joins TRBV7-2 to TRBJ2-1; the D is unclear. The germline gives CDR1 SGHTA, CDR2 FQGNSA. The V end was cut by 8 bases, the J end by 0 bases, with 14 bases between. The CDR3 sequence is 15 residues long.

This clone was counted only a few times. The chain recombines TRBV28 with TRBJ1-6; D is ambiguous. The CDR3 is 13 amino acids. The V and J ends lost 5 bases and 13 bases respectively, with 15 bases between them. Germline CDR1 and CDR2: MDHEN and SYDVKM. CDR3 DNA: TGTGCCAGCAGTCATGACTTTTTGTCGCCCCTCCACTTT. Its translation: CASSHDFLSPLHF.

The sample holds a few counts of this clone. The V call is TRBV13, the J call TRBJ1-1; a weak D match, TRBD1 (5 bases). V gave up 5 bases and J gave up 1 base, with 8 bases separating them. The CDR3 spans 13 residues. Looked up from germline, CDR1 is PRHDT and CDR2 is FYEKMQ (reference sequence). The CDR3: CASSTTENTEAFF. The CDR3 DNA reads TGTGCCAGCAGCACGACAGAGAACACTGAAGCTTTCTTT.

Here the CDR3 reads CSGPREPAFF. The CDR3 DNA reads TGCAGTGGCCCAAGGGAACCAGCTTTCTTT. The chain uses TRBV20-1 and TRBJ1-1, with D hard to call. Germline loops: CDR1 DFQATT, CDR2 SNEGSKA (reference sequence). The germline V and J ends were trimmed by 7 bases and 10 bases, with 13 bases remaining between them. This CDR3 spans 10 amino acids.

The chain has TRBV11-1 and TRBJ2-3; possibly TRBD2 for D (6 bases). Trimming removed 4 bases at V and 7 bases at J, with 9 bases between. CDR1 is SGHAT and CDR2 is FQDESV in the germline V gene (reference sequence). This CDR3 region has 12 residues. CDR3 coding DNA: TGTGCCAGCAGCTCGGGACTTAATACGCAGTATTTT. Residues: CASSSGLNTQYF.

The V and J genes are TRBV29-1 and TRBJ1-1, with unresolved D. This CDR3 has 14 residues. The V gene lost 5 bases and the J gene lost 1 base, with 14 bases spanning the gap. The germline CDR1 and CDR2 sequences are SQVTM and ANQGSEA. Written as DNA, the CDR3 is TGCAGCGTTCTTGGCCGACACCAGAACACTGAAGCTTTCTTT. It yields the protein CSVLGRHQNTEAFF.

J is TRBJ1-1 and V is TRBV18; D unresolved. Germline V gene sequence: CDR1 KGHSH, CDR2 LQKENI. Trimming took 5 bases from V and 1 from J, leaving 8 bases between them. This CDR3 is built from 13 residues. The CDR3 loop is CASSADANTEAFF. The CDR3 nucleotides are TGTGCCAGCTCAGCGGACGCGAACACTGAAGCTTTCTTT.

The chain recombines TRBV7-9 with TRBJ1-6, with 7 bases lining up with TRBD1. CDR3 length: 17 residues. The V segment lost 4 bases and the J segment 7 bases; nucleotides outside the gene matches: 13. Germline V gene sequence: CDR1 SEHNR, CDR2 FQNEAQ (reference sequence). The chain's CDR3 is CASSSPTGPIGNSPLHF. The CDR3 DNA reads as TGTGCCAGCAGCTCGCCGACAGGGCCTATCGGGAATTCACCCCTCCACTTT.

This sequence joins TRBV11-2 and TRBJ2-5, with TRBD1 identical over 9 bases. Germline trimming cut 3 bases from V and 2 bases from J; bases unmatched to any gene: 4. CDR1 is SGHAT, CDR2 FQNNGV, per germline. The CDR3 runs 15 residues. For the CDR3, the DNA is TGTGCCAGCAGCTTCACGGGACAGGGTCAAGAGACCCAGTACTTC. Translated: CASSFTGQGQETQYF.

The chain carries TRBV30 and TRBJ2-5, with TRBD2 matching over 9 bases. The CDR3 extends over 16 amino acids. J gave up 0 bases and V 5 bases, and 10 bases lay outside the gene matches. Germline CDR1 and CDR2: GTSNPN and SVGIG (reference sequence). The CDR3 coding sequence is TGTGCCTGGGAGAAGGAGAGCGGGGGGTACCAAGAGACCCAGTACTTC. This encodes CAWEKESGGYQETQYF. Full variable domain (missing parts from reference TRBV30 and TRBJ2-5): SQTIHQWPATLVQPVGSPLSLECTVEGTSNPNLYWYRQAAGRGLQLLFYSVGIGQISSEVPQNLSASRPQDRQFILSSKKLLLSDSGFYLCAWEKESGGYQETQYFGPGTRLLVL.

This chain links TRBV18 with TRBJ2-3, with 8 bases lining up with TRBD1. The CDR3 is 16 amino acids. V shed 1 base, J shed 5 bases, and the junction held 8 bases outside the gene matches. Germline assignment: CDR1 KGHSH and CDR2 LQKENI. The CDR3 reads CASSPLSGQGIDTQYF. The CDR3 coding sequence is TGTGCCAGCTCACCACTTTCAGGACAGGGAATAGATACGCAGTATTTT.

The chain has TRBV7-8 and TRBJ2-5; 9 bases are shared with TRBD2. V lost 8 bases, J lost 5 bases, and 15 bases stayed unmatched. The CDR3 contains 16 residues. Per the germline V gene, CDR1 is SGHVS and CDR2 is FQNEAQ. The DNA for the CDR3 is TGTGCCAGCCGCCGACTGGGCGGGGGGGCAGAGGAGACCCAGTACTTC. Translated: CASRRLGGGAEETQYF.

This clone was detected once. V is TRBV28 and J is TRBJ2-2; 8 bases align to TRBD1. J gave up 0 bases and V 4 bases, and 4 bases lay outside the gene matches. This CDR3 contains 16 residues. Germline V lookup: CDR1 MDHEN, CDR2 SYDVKM. The CDR3 sequence is CASSSAGGANTGELFF. The CDR3 coding sequence is TGTGCCAGCAGTTCAGCAGGGGGCGCGAACACCGGGGAGCTGTTTTTT.

This chain uses TRBV27 with TRBJ2-3, with a tentative D call TRBD2 (6 bases). Looked up from germline, CDR1 is MNHEY and CDR2 is SMNVEV (reference sequence). Between the trimmed V and J ends, which lost 1 base and 0 bases, there was a span of 8 bases. The CDR3 sequence is 15 residues long. The CDR3, as DNA: TGTGCCAGCAGTTTATTACGGGGGAGCACAGATACGCAGTATTTT. Translated, it gives CASSLLRGSTDTQYF.

The rearrangement links TRBV5-6 to TRBJ2-3; 8 nucleotides match TRBD1. V was pared by 2 bases and J by 7 bases, with 9 bases of the junction left unmatched. The germline V gene has CDR1 SGHDT and CDR2 YYEEEE. The CDR3 is 15 residues long. CDR3 region: CASSFRGTGKNTQYF. The CDR3 nucleotides are TGTGCCAGCAGCTTCAGAGGGACAGGAAAAAATACGCAGTATTTT.

The CDR3 region is CASSPPSGIYGYTF. CDR3 in DNA: TGTGCCAGCTCACCACCGTCAGGGATCTATGGCTACACCTTC. The chain carries TRBV18 and TRBJ1-2; D may be TRBD1 (5 bases). The CDR3 contains 14 residues. V lost 0 bases and J lost 4, with 9 bases in between. Germline V gives CDR1 KGHSH, CDR2 LQKENI. The full variable domain, its missing parts supplied by reference TRBV18 and TRBJ1-2, is NAGVMQNPRHLVRRRGQEARLRCSPMKGHSHVYWYRQLPEEGLKFMVYLQKENIIDESGMPKERFSAEFPKEGPSILRIQQVVRGDSAAYFCASSPPSGIYGYTFGSGTRLTVV.

This clone was recorded once. This rearrangement joins TRBV6-5 to TRBJ1-1; D uncertain. Germline CDR1 and CDR2: MNHEY and SVGAGI. The CDR3 consists of 13 residues. V shed 2 bases and J shed 4 bases, with 8 bases lying between them. The CDR3 reads CASSYLQGTEAFF. CDR3 coding DNA: TGTGCCAGCAGTTACCTACAAGGCACTGAAGCTTTCTTT.

The V call is TRBV5-1, the J call TRBJ1-1; 8 bases agree with TRBD1. The ends lost 4 bases at V and 2 bases at J; junction bases unmatched: 10. CDR1 and CDR2 (germline): SGHRS, YFSETQ. This CDR3 has 16 amino acids. The CDR3 loop is CASSQPYRGKNTEAFF. Here the CDR3 DNA reads TGCGCCAGCAGCCAACCTTACAGGGGGAAAAACACTGAAGCTTTCTTT. The entire variable domain, with the rest obtained from reference TRBV5-1 and TRBJ1-1, is as follows: KAGVTQTPRYLIKTRGQQVTLSCSPISGHRSVSWYQQTPGQGLQFLFEYFSETQRNKGNFPGRFSGRQFSNSRSEMNVSTLELGDSALYLCASSQPYRGKNTEAFFGQGTRLTVV.

CDR3 nucleotide sequence: TGTGCCAGCAGAGGGGGACGGGGGTTTAAGCTCGGAGAGACCCAGTACTTC. This codes for CASRGGRGFKLGETQYF. The chain uses TRBV11-1 and TRBJ2-5; the D gene could be TRBD1 or TRBD2 (6 bases each). This CDR3 comprises 17 residues. CDR1 and CDR2 (germline): SGHAT, FQDESV (reference sequence). V lost 6 bases and J 4 bases, leaving 24 bases between the germline ends.

This clone was recorded only once. The chain joins TRBV19 to TRBJ2-2, with D possibly matching TRBD2 (6 bases). Germline CDR1 is LNHDA and CDR2 is SQIVND (reference sequence). CDR3 length equals 15 residues. V shed 5 bases and J shed 4 bases, with 14 bases lying between them. This chain's CDR3 is CASSEAGGVTGELFF. In DNA, the CDR3 is TGTGCCAGTAGTGAGGCAGGAGGGGTCACCGGGGAGCTGTTTTTT.

This CDR3 reads CASSVGHSNQPQHF. CDR3 nucleotides: TGTGCCAGCAGTGTAGGGCACAGCAATCAGCCCCAGCATTTT. This chain uses TRBV2 with TRBJ1-5; D call uncertain. The ends were cut back, 4 bases at V and 1 base at J, with 8 bases in the middle. Per germline, CDR1 SNHLY and CDR2 FYNNEI. This CDR3 is built from 14 residues.

This rearrangement joins TRBV6-6 to TRBJ1-1; 9 nucleotides match TRBD1. This CDR3 has 16 residues. V was clipped by 5 bases and J by 1 base; unmatched bases: 8. Germline CDR1 MNHNY, CDR2 SVGAGI (reference sequence). The CDR3 coding sequence is TGTGCCAGCAGTCCCCCGGGACAGGGTTCGAACACTGAAGCTTTCTTT. This sequence encodes CASSPPGQGSNTEAFF.

The rearrangement links TRBV6-5 to TRBJ1-1; weak D call: TRBD1 (6 bases). The V end was cut by 8 bases, the J end by 0 bases, with 13 bases between. Germline CDR1 and CDR2: MNHEY and SVGAGI. This CDR3 is 14 amino acids long. The CDR3 protein is CASSRQAMNTEAFF. The DNA of the CDR3 is TGTGCCAGCTCCCGACAGGCCATGAACACTGAAGCTTTCTTT.

The chain couples TRBV7-9 to TRBJ1-4; possibly TRBD1 for D (6 bases). Trimming stripped 0 bases from V and 5 bases from J, with 10 bases between. The CDR3 spans 15 residues. The V gene's germline CDR1 is SEHNR and CDR2 FQNEAQ (reference sequence). CDR3: CASSLARGRNEKLFF. CDR3 DNA: TGTGCCAGCAGCTTAGCCCGGGGGCGGAATGAAAAACTGTTTTTT.